What follows is one TCR beta chain and its context. This sample stems from a study of blood T cell repertoires in COVID-19. Study context: COVID-19 samples collected from the United States, Italy and Spain covered acute and convalescent phases.

In the original workflow: Reference gene primer amplification gave estimated nucleated cell counts. The method was immunoSEQ multiplex PCR; TCRdb's version includes in-frame clones alone and lacks a portion of them. V and J calls and clone size are those listed in that table; D and trimming were worked out from the DNA. The data contain roughly 72,000 clones, 88% of them seen just once; the ten biggest clones take up roughly 20%. This TCR derives from a human donor in a cohort sampled during active COVID-19. Material: peripheral blood.

As DNA, the CDR3 is TGTGCCAGCAGCCTAAACAGGGCGAACACCGGGGAGCTGTTTTTT. Its translation is CASSLNRANTGELFF. The chain links TRBV3-1 (or the pseudogene TRBV3-2) to TRBJ2-2; D possibly corresponds to TRBD1 (6 bases). Germline V gene data show CDR1 as LGHDT and CDR2 as YNNKEL (reference sequence). V was clipped by 4 bases and J by 0 bases, with 9 bases between them. The length of the CDR3 is 15 residues.